The 30 T cell receptor beta chains in this list originate from one sample, sequenced in a study of cytomegalovirus exposure and HLA in healthy donors. Profiled with immunoSEQ multiplex PCR; TCRdb holds only in-frame clones, not every one. Counted here are about 120,000 clones, roughly 89% occurring once; the ten biggest clones make up roughly 2%. What was sequenced was PBMCs. Receptors were obtained from a woman between 18 and 29 years old in good health and CMV-seronegative.

This chain connects TRBV29-1 to TRBJ2-1; D possibly corresponds to TRBD2 (5 bases). The CDR3 runs to 13 residues. Trimming removed 5 bases from V and 6 bases from J, with 14 bases in between. Germline CDR1 and CDR2: SQVTM and ANQGSEA. As DNA, the CDR3 is TGCAGCGTTAAGGCTAGCTGGGGCAATGAGCAGTTCTTC. Translated: CSVKASWGNEQFF.

The chain recombines TRBV6-1 with TRBJ1-2; possibly TRBD1 for D (5 bases). CDR3 size: 14 residues. CDR1 MNHNS and CDR2 SASEGT come from the germline V gene. V lost 1 base and J lost 6, with 12 bases in between. The CDR3, as DNA: TGTGCCAGCAGTGAAGTGTTCAGGGTAAATGGCTACACCTTC. Residues: CASSEVFRVNGYTF.

This sequence joins TRBV4-1 and TRBJ2-1; TRBD2 aligns across 8 bases. CDR1 and CDR2 (germline): MGHRA, YSYEKL. CDR3 length: 16 residues. V was clipped by 0 bases and J by 2 bases; unmatched bases: 3. The CDR3 DNA follows: TGCGCCAGCAGCCAAGACCCGGGAGGGCCCTACAATGAGCAGTTCTTC. It is translated as CASSQDPGGPYNEQFF.

V is TRBV5-4 and J is TRBJ2-3; tentatively, D is TRBD1 (5 bases). Germline V gives CDR1 SGHNT, CDR2 YYREEE (reference sequence). The CDR3 contains 14 residues. V dropped 8 bases and J dropped 4 bases, with 17 bases sitting between them. The DNA of the CDR3 is TGTGCCAGTCGAGCTAGGGGCGGTCCAGATACGCAGTATTTT. Translation gives CASRARGGPDTQYF.

The V and J genes are TRBV27 and TRBJ2-2, with a possible D match to TRBD1 (5 bases). Trimming took 4 bases from V and 7 from J, leaving 10 bases between them. The CDR3 runs to 13 residues. Germline-derived CDR1 and CDR2 are MNHEY and SMNVEV (reference sequence). The CDR3 loop reads CASSYQGVGELFF. The CDR3 DNA follows: TGTGCCAGCAGTTATCAAGGGGTCGGGGAGCTGTTTTTT.

This sequence joins TRBV5-6 and TRBJ2-2; weak D call: TRBD1 (5 bases). Trimming removed 5 bases from V and 6 bases from J, with 17 bases in between. CDR3 size: 15 residues. CDR1 is SGHDT and CDR2 is YYEEEE in the germline V gene. In DNA form, the CDR3 reads TGTGCCAGCAGTCCTGGGGTGGTGGGGCCCGGGGAGCTGTTTTTT. Translation: CASSPGVVGPGELFF.

This clone has only one observation. V is TRBV19 and J is TRBJ1-2; no reliable D call. The ends were cut back, 8 bases at V and 5 bases at J, with 15 bases in the middle. This CDR3 comprises 13 residues. Germline CDR1 LNHDA, CDR2 SQIVND (reference sequence). The CDR3 sequence is CASRREADYGYTF. Written as DNA, the CDR3 is TGTGCCAGTCGAAGGGAGGCCGATTATGGCTACACCTTC.

The V gene is TRBV30, the J gene TRBJ2-7; 9 bases match TRBD2. After removal of 1 base from V and 13 bases from J, the junction contained 8 bases not matched to a gene. This CDR3 region has 12 residues. The germline gives CDR1 GTSNPN, CDR2 SVGIG (reference sequence). The DNA for the CDR3 is TGTGCCTGGAGTGATCTTAGCGGGAGTTCATACTTC. Residues: CAWSDLSGSSYF. The complete variable domain, with remaining parts taken from reference TRBV30 and TRBJ2-7, reads SQTIHQWPATLVQPVGSPLSLECTVEGTSNPNLYWYRQAAGRGLQLLFYSVGIGQISSEVPQNLSASRPQDRQFILSSKKLLLSDSGFYLCAWSDLSGSSYFGPGTRLTVT.

V gene TRBV7-9 combines with J gene TRBJ2-5, with TRBD1 as a possible D gene (6 bases). The CDR3 spans 16 residues. Germline loops: CDR1 SEHNR, CDR2 FQNEAQ (reference sequence). V was pared by 1 base and J by 5 bases, with 17 bases between. DNA for the CDR3: TGTGCCAGCAGCTTAGTAGGGGGTCCGTTTTGGGAGACCCAGTACTTC. The encoded protein is CASSLVGGPFWETQYF.

This CDR3 reads CASSQDSGGYEQYF. DNA for the CDR3: TGTGCCAGCAGCCAAGATAGCGGCGGCTACGAGCAGTACTTC. The chain combines TRBV14 with TRBJ2-7; D possibly corresponds to TRBD2 (6 bases). The CDR3 spans 14 residues. CDR1 is SGHDN, CDR2 FVKESK, per germline. V dropped 0 bases and J dropped 3 bases, with 9 bases sitting between them.

This chain connects TRBV7-9 to TRBJ2-7; possibly TRBD2 for D (7 bases). The V and J ends lost 2 bases and 0 bases respectively, with 11 bases between them. This CDR3 has 15 amino acids. Germline CDR1 reads SEHNR; CDR2 reads FQNEAQ (reference sequence). The CDR3 sequence is CASSLREGGSYEQYF. CDR3 in DNA: TGTGCCAGCAGCTTAAGGGAGGGGGGCTCCTACGAGCAGTACTTC.

The V gene is TRBV6-6, the J gene TRBJ1-2; maybe TRBD1 (6 bases). Germline loops: CDR1 MNHNY, CDR2 SVGAGI (reference sequence). The CDR3 extends over 14 amino acids. V lost 4 bases and J lost 8, with 17 bases in between. The CDR3 is CASSSEGGREGYTF. In DNA, the CDR3 is TGTGCCAGCAGTTCCGAGGGGGGGCGAGAGGGCTACACCTTC.

CDR3 nucleotides: TGTGCCAGCAGTAAGGACAGGGCCTACAATGAGCAGTTCTTC. Its protein product is CASSKDRAYNEQFF. The chain carries TRBV28 and TRBJ2-1, with 8 nucleotides matching TRBD1. The germline V gene has CDR1 MDHEN and CDR2 SYDVKM. The CDR3 loop spans 14 amino acids. Unmatched junction bases numbered 2, after V lost 5 bases and J lost 2 bases.

The V gene is TRBV29-1, the J gene TRBJ2-7, with 10 bases aligning to TRBD1. Trimming removed 7 bases from V and 3 bases from J; junction bases left unmatched: 6. The CDR3 totals 13 residues. The V gene's germline CDR1 is SQVTM and CDR2 ANQGSEA. The CDR3 DNA reads TGCAGCGCAGGGACAGGGGAGCTCTACGAGCAGTACTTC. This sequence encodes CSAGTGELYEQYF.

The rearrangement links TRBV28 to TRBJ1-5; TRBD1 matches 12 bases. This CDR3 has 17 residues. Germline CDR1 and CDR2: MDHEN and SYDVKM. Losses at the gene ends were 10 bases for V and 2 bases for J; bases not matched to a gene: 12. The CDR3 here is CAMPGQGARGGNQPQHF. In DNA form, the CDR3 reads TGTGCCATGCCGGGACAGGGGGCGCGAGGGGGCAATCAGCCCCAGCATTTT.

This clone has just one count. The V gene is TRBV7-8, the J gene TRBJ2-1; TRBD2 matches at 7 bases. Looked up from germline, CDR1 is SGHVS and CDR2 is FQNEAQ. This CDR3 comprises 15 residues. Germline trimming cut 0 bases from V and 9 bases from J; bases unmatched to any gene: 8. CDR3 protein: CASSLALLALGEQFF. CDR3 in DNA: TGTGCCAGCAGCTTAGCGCTACTAGCGTTAGGTGAGCAGTTCTTC.

CDR3 nucleotides: TGTGCCAGCAGCTTAGAGGGAGGCGCCACAGATACGCAGTATTTT. This translates into CASSLEGGATDTQYF. The chain uses TRBV11-3 and TRBJ2-3; weak D call: TRBD2 (6 bases). The germline CDR1 and CDR2 sequences are SGHNT and YENEEA. This CDR3 contains 15 residues. V was clipped by 0 bases and J by 2 bases, with 9 bases between them.

This clone has just one count. The chain carries TRBV5-5 and TRBJ2-5; D may be TRBD2 (5 bases). Trimming removed 0 bases from V and 5 bases from J, with 17 bases in between. The CDR3 is 16 amino acids. Germline V gene lookup returns CDR1 SGHKS and CDR2 YYEKEE (reference sequence). The CDR3: CASSLDFSAGAETQYF. The CDR3 coding sequence is TGTGCCAGCAGCTTGGATTTTTCGGCGGGCGCGGAGACCCAGTACTTC.

The rearrangement joins TRBV4-1 to TRBJ1-2; tentative D call: TRBD1 (5 bases). Germline loops: CDR1 MGHRA, CDR2 YSYEKL. The germline V and J ends were trimmed by 3 bases and 2 bases, with 16 bases remaining between them. The CDR3 totals 16 residues. The CDR3 spells CASSHHLGQPNYGYTF. The CDR3 bases are TGCGCCAGCAGCCACCACCTAGGACAACCGAACTATGGCTACACCTTC.

The chain joins TRBV18 to TRBJ2-7, with D possibly matching TRBD2 (5 bases). The CDR3 extends over 15 amino acids. V was pared by 4 bases and J by 2 bases, with 15 bases between. Germline V gene sequence: CDR1 KGHSH, CDR2 LQKENI. The CDR3 loop reads CASSLEPGTPYEQYF. The CDR3 DNA follows: TGTGCCAGCTCACTTGAACCGGGAACCCCCTACGAGCAGTACTTC.

V is TRBV27 and J is TRBJ2-7, with 7 positions matching TRBD2. V lost 4 bases to trimming and J lost 8 bases; unmatched junction nucleotides: 14. The CDR3 spans 15 residues. Germline V gene data show CDR1 as MNHEY and CDR2 as SMNVEV (reference sequence). In nucleotides, the CDR3 is TGTGCCAGCAGTTCGGCGGGGGAGGCATTTAATAAGCAGTACTTC. The encoded protein is CASSSAGEAFNKQYF.

V and J are TRBV6-1 and TRBJ1-5; 9 positions agree with TRBD1. The trim removed 1 base at V and 2 bases at J, leaving 6 bases unmatched. Germline V gene lookup returns CDR1 MNHNS and CDR2 SASEGT. The length of the CDR3 is 17 residues. The CDR3 spells CASSEEWTGVGNQPQHF. In DNA form, the CDR3 reads TGTGCCAGCAGTGAAGAATGGACAGGGGTGGGCAATCAGCCCCAGCATTTT.

This clone was recorded at least ten times. This chain links TRBV6-5 with TRBJ2-7, with TRBD1 matching 10 bases. Per germline, CDR1 MNHEY and CDR2 SVGAGI. The V gene end was trimmed by 6 bases and the J gene end by 7 bases; junction bases not matched to a gene: 12. The CDR3 covers 15 residues. CDR3 residues: CASSRKPGQGREQYF. CDR3 DNA sequence: TGTGCCAGCAGCCGCAAACCGGGACAGGGGAGGGAGCAGTACTTC.

V is TRBV6-5 and J is TRBJ1-5, with a possible D match to TRBD1 (5 bases). The CDR3 consists of 13 residues. The germline V and J ends were trimmed by 5 bases and 6 bases, with 11 bases remaining between them. Germline V gene sequence: CDR1 MNHEY, CDR2 SVGAGI. The CDR3 sequence is CASSAGSAQPQHF. The DNA for the CDR3 is TGTGCCAGCAGTGCAGGGTCTGCTCAGCCCCAGCATTTT.

The V and J genes are TRBV19 and TRBJ1-3; a possible D gene is TRBD1 (6 bases). From germline, CDR1 is LNHDA and CDR2 SQIVND (reference sequence). V was shortened by 6 bases and J by 3 bases, with 9 bases between the two germline ends. The CDR3 has 13 amino acids. The CDR3 DNA reads TGTGCCAGTAGCCAGGGGTATGGAAACACCATATATTTT. It is translated as CASSQGYGNTIYF.

This rearrangement joins TRBV28 to TRBJ1-5, with 8 bases lining up with TRBD1. Germline assignment: CDR1 MDHEN and CDR2 SYDVKM. Germline trimming cut 2 bases from V and 5 bases from J; bases unmatched to any gene: 11. The length of the CDR3 is 17 residues. The CDR3 region has the DNA TGTGCCAGCAGTTTAGGGCGACAGGGGTTAATGGATCAGCCCCAGCATTTT. Its protein is CASSLGRQGLMDQPQHF. Full variable domain (remainder filled in from reference TRBV28 and TRBJ1-5): DVKVTQSSRYLVKRTGEKVFLECVQDMDHENMFWYRQDPGLGLRLIYFSYDVKMKEKGDIPEGYSVSREKKERFSLILESASTNQTSMYLCASSLGRQGLMDQPQHFGDGTRLSIL.

The gene calls are TRBV7-9 and TRBJ1-1, with D hard to call. With 4 bases removed from V and 2 bases from J, the gap between germline ends came to 5 bases. Germline V gene lookup returns CDR1 SEHNR and CDR2 FQNEAQ (reference sequence). This CDR3 is 12 amino acids long. The CDR3 nucleotides read TGTGCCAGCAGCTCTAGCAACACTGAAGCTTTCTTT. It is translated as CASSSSNTEAFF. Full variable domain (outside the CDR3, taken from reference TRBV7-9 and TRBJ1-1): DTGVSQNPRHKITKRGQNVTFRCDPISEHNRLYWYRQTLGQGPEFLTYFQNEAQLEKSRLLSDRFSAERPKGSFSTLEIQRTEQGDSAMYLCASSSSNTEAFFGQGTRLTVV.

The CDR3 spells CAWEKGALDYGYTF. The DNA for the CDR3 is TGTGCCTGGGAGAAGGGGGCTTTGGACTATGGCTACACCTTC. This rearrangement joins TRBV30 to TRBJ1-2; TRBD1 matches 7 bases. In germline, CDR1 is GTSNPN, CDR2 SVGIG (reference sequence). With 5 bases clipped from V and 3 bases from J, the junction kept 9 bases outside the gene matches. This CDR3 has 14 amino acids. Supplemented by reference TRBV30 and TRBJ1-2, the full variable domain reads SQTIHQWPATLVQPVGSPLSLECTVEGTSNPNLYWYRQAAGRGLQLLFYSVGIGQISSEVPQNLSASRPQDRQFILSSKKLLLSDSGFYLCAWEKGALDYGYTFGSGTRLTVV.

The CDR3 protein is CASSEWGEASEAFF. CDR3 nucleotide sequence: TGTGCCAGCAGTGAATGGGGGGAGGCCAGTGAAGCTTTCTTT. V gene TRBV6-1 combines with J gene TRBJ1-1, with a tentative D call TRBD1 (5 bases). V was trimmed by 2 bases and J by 7 bases, leaving 14 bases between them. Germline V gives CDR1 MNHNS, CDR2 SASEGT. The CDR3 length is 14 residues.

The V gene is TRBV28, the J gene TRBJ2-6; 10 nucleotides agree with TRBD1. The CDR3 totals 20 residues. The germline CDR1 and CDR2 sequences are MDHEN and SYDVKM. J gave up 1 base and V 3 bases, and 12 bases lay outside the gene matches. The CDR3, as DNA: TGTGCCAGCAGTTTGGGCGCCGGGACAGGGGATTATTCTGGGGCCAACGTCCTGACTTTC. This gives the protein CASSLGAGTGDYSGANVLTF.